Detailed here is one TCR beta chain. Its specificity is unknown. PCR employed 60 Vbeta and 13 Jbeta primers. Measured with immunoSEQ multiplex PCR; TCRdb has only the in-frame clones, and not every one. This repertoire shows about 170,000 clones, about 59% found once; its top ten account for 2.5% to 3%. This specimen belongs to a study of cytomegalovirus exposure and HLA in healthy donors. General study points: Later analysis identified a missense DCLRE1C variant that was linked to TCR beta V- and J-gene trimming. Reports indicated that the classifier achieved high specificity and sensitivity in diagnosing cytomegalovirus status. CMV serostatus was the only recorded immune exposure for donors.

This CDR3 region has 14 residues. Looked up from germline, CDR1 is SGHTS and CDR2 is YDEGEE. J lost 8 bases, V lost 6 bases, and 10 bases had no gene match. The chain joins TRBV5-8 to TRBJ2-1, with TRBD1 identical over 8 bases. The TCR was taken from a man aged 35 to 55 in good health and CMV-seronegative. Sequenced input: PBMCs. The CDR3: CASTIRTGWYEQFF. DNA of the CDR3: TGTGCCAGCACCATAAGGACAGGGTGGTATGAGCAGTTCTTC.